The 16 T cell receptor beta chains reported below all come from one sample, sequenced in a study of shared clonotypes between healthy human individuals. TCRdb keeps only in-frame clones here, not all; method: immunoSEQ multiplex PCR. The sample includes 2,500,000 or so clones, approximately 90% of them seen just once. The material sequenced was naive CD4+ T cells from PBMCs. The subset was: CD45RA+ positively selected. Every receptor here comes from a man between 18 and 29 years old in good health. Some clones in this sample may be carry-over from other donors' samples.

V gene TRBV27 combines with J gene TRBJ2-5, with a tentative D call TRBD1 (6 bases). This CDR3 spans 16 amino acids. Germline V gene data show CDR1 as MNHEY and CDR2 as SMNVEV (reference sequence). Trimming shortened V by 2 bases and J by 1 base, and 14 bases separated the two germline ends. The CDR3 reads CASSLKAGVTQETQYF. The CDR3 DNA reads as TGTGCCAGCAGTTTAAAGGCAGGGGTTACCCAAGAGACCCAGTACTTC.

This chain uses TRBV30 with TRBJ2-3, with D possibly being TRBD1 (5 bases). The germline CDR1 and CDR2 sequences are GTSNPN and SVGIG (reference sequence). The germline V and J ends were trimmed by 2 bases and 7 bases, with 13 bases remaining between them. The CDR3 extends over 13 amino acids. CDR3 protein: CAWSIQGSHTQYF. CDR3 coding DNA: TGTGCCTGGAGTATCCAGGGCAGTCATACGCAGTATTTT. Drawing the rest from reference TRBV30 and TRBJ2-3, the complete variable domain is SQTIHQWPATLVQPVGSPLSLECTVEGTSNPNLYWYRQAAGRGLQLLFYSVGIGQISSEVPQNLSASRPQDRQFILSSKKLLLSDSGFYLCAWSIQGSHTQYFGPGTRLTVL.

J is TRBJ2-1 and V is TRBV6-5; no firm D call. The CDR3 sequence is 12 residues long. V was trimmed by 0 bases and J by 10 bases, leaving 7 bases between them. Germline loops: CDR1 MNHEY, CDR2 SVGAGI. CDR3 residues: CASSYSVGEQFF. CDR3 nucleotide sequence: TGTGCCAGCAGTTACTCCGTGGGGGAGCAGTTCTTC.

The genes are TRBV18 and TRBJ2-7, with TRBD1 identical over 8 bases. With V trimmed by 3 bases and J by 2 bases, 9 bases remained unmatched. CDR1 is KGHSH, CDR2 LQKENI, per germline. The CDR3 has 16 residues. This chain's CDR3 is CASSPKSRGQAYEQYF. The CDR3, as DNA: TGTGCCAGCTCACCGAAAAGCAGGGGGCAGGCCTACGAGCAGTACTTC.

This clone has a single count. The chain is built from TRBV5-4 and TRBJ2-2, with D tentatively TRBD2 (5 bases). V lost 6 bases to trimming and J lost 6 bases, with 12 bases between them. CDR1 SGHNT and CDR2 YYREEE come from the germline V gene (reference sequence). The CDR3 spans 13 residues. In nucleotides, the CDR3 is TGTGCCAGCAATCTGGGTAGCGCCGGGGAGCTGTTTTTT. This encodes CASNLGSAGELFF.

This chain joins TRBV11-2 and TRBJ2-3; TRBD2 might be the D (6 bases). The germline V gene has CDR1 SGHAT and CDR2 FQNNGV. Deletions cut 2 bases from V and 6 bases from J, with 18 bases between. There are 16 residues in the CDR3. The CDR3 is CASSLTTQRVRDTQYF. The CDR3 coding sequence is TGTGCCAGCAGCTTAACGACCCAGCGGGTCCGGGATACGCAGTATTTT.

The chain couples TRBV4-1 to TRBJ2-5; D unclear. Trimming stripped 4 bases from V and 5 bases from J, with 29 bases between. The CDR3 totals 19 residues. Germline V lookup: CDR1 MGHRA, CDR2 YSYEKL. The CDR3 is CASSPYMLRGRSGTETQYF. As DNA, the CDR3 is TGCGCCAGCAGCCCATACATGCTCCGTGGCAGGTCAGGTACGGAGACCCAGTACTTC.

This clone was detected only once. The V call is TRBV4-1, the J call TRBJ1-3; unclear D gene. Trimming cost V 0 bases and J 2 bases, with 11 bases left between them. The germline CDR1 and CDR2 sequences are MGHRA and YSYEKL. This CDR3 is built from 16 residues. CDR3 in DNA: TGCGCCAGCAGCCAAGATTTCCGGCTGCCTGGAAACACCATATATTTT. The encoded protein is CASSQDFRLPGNTIYF.

J is TRBJ1-5 and V is TRBV6-1, with 8 nucleotides matching TRBD1. There are 13 residues in the CDR3. Germline CDR1 and CDR2: MNHNS and SASEGT. V lost 7 bases, J lost 5 bases, and 4 bases stayed unmatched. This CDR3 reads CASTPDRDQPQHF. The CDR3 bases are TGTGCCAGCACCCCGGACAGGGATCAGCCCCAGCATTTT.

This chain uses TRBV2 with TRBJ1-4; the D is unclear. The V gene lost 2 bases and the J gene lost 0 bases, with 7 bases spanning the gap. This CDR3 has 15 residues. Per the germline V gene, CDR1 is SNHLY and CDR2 is FYNNEI. In nucleotides, the CDR3 is TGTGCCAGCAGTGAATTCCGGGCAACTAATGAAAAACTGTTTTTT. This translates into CASSEFRATNEKLFF.

The chain is built from TRBV28 and TRBJ1-2; possible D gene TRBD1, 5 bases. The germline gives CDR1 MDHEN, CDR2 SYDVKM. Trimming removed 5 bases at V and 4 bases at J, with 8 bases between. The CDR3 runs to 12 residues. In DNA, the CDR3 is TGTGCCAGCAGTGACAGTCGCTATGGCTACACCTTC. Protein sequence: CASSDSRYGYTF.

The chain combines TRBV6-5 with TRBJ2-3; TRBD1 matches at 7 bases. The CDR3 spans 14 residues. Per the germline V gene, CDR1 is MNHEY and CDR2 is SVGAGI. Germline trimming cut 6 bases from V and 7 bases from J; bases unmatched to any gene: 10. In nucleotides, the CDR3 is TGTGCCAGCAGAAAAATACAGGGGCTCAATACGCAGTATTTT. The encoded protein is CASRKIQGLNTQYF.

The rearrangement links TRBV27 to TRBJ2-1, with 12 bases that match TRBD2. Germline loops: CDR1 MNHEY, CDR2 SMNVEV (reference sequence). Germline trimming cut 2 bases from V and 8 bases from J; bases unmatched to any gene: 4. The CDR3 loop spans 15 amino acids. CDR3 sequence (DNA): TGTGCCAGCAGTTTAGTGACTAGCGGGAGATATGAGCAGTTCTTC. Translation gives CASSLVTSGRYEQFF.

CDR3 DNA: TGCGCCAGCAGCTCTGCCCCGGGCGCAGATACGCAGTATTTT. Protein sequence: CASSSAPGADTQYF. This chain uses TRBV5-1 with TRBJ2-3; D ambiguous. Germline V gene lookup returns CDR1 SGHRS and CDR2 YFSETQ. This CDR3 spans 14 amino acids. Between the trimmed V and J ends, which lost 3 bases and 4 bases, there was a span of 12 bases.

The chain has TRBV19 and TRBJ2-1; TRBD2 matches at 10 bases. The CDR3 runs to 15 residues. Germline V gene data show CDR1 as LNHDA and CDR2 as SQIVND (reference sequence). V shed 1 base and J 10 bases; nucleotides not matched to a gene: 7. CDR3 loop: CASSIGPSGSLEQFF. The CDR3 coding sequence is TGTGCCAGTAGTATAGGGCCTAGCGGGAGTCTCGAGCAGTTCTTC.

The V gene is TRBV28, the J gene TRBJ2-5; 14 nucleotides agree with TRBD2. CDR3 size: 15 residues. Trimming at V came to 10 bases and at J to 5 bases, leaving 9 bases not matched to a gene. The germline V gene encodes CDR1 MDHEN and CDR2 SYDVKM. CDR3 sequence: CAIGTSGGLHETQYF. The DNA for the CDR3 is TGTGCCATCGGGACTAGCGGGGGTCTCCACGAGACCCAGTACTTC.